This entry concerns a single T cell receptor beta chain. The table lists this clone with a few counts. No antigen is known for it. No base qualities exist here, and no much larger clone lies one base off it. This sample was taken from a study of cytomegalovirus exposure and HLA in healthy donors (dated by TCRdb to about 2017). A note on the overall study: In an earlier analysis of several hundred of the donors, about 260 Gb of sequence data and about 110 million unique TCR beta sequences from approximately 180 million T cells were reported. Both class I and class II loci were covered by HLA typing, at four-digit resolution. In the later analysis, no new phenotypic data were used to find candidate immune exposures; instead, reliance was placed on TCR beta sequences and their occurrence across donors. To study patterns of TCR occurrence, a later analysis re-analyzed previously published TCR beta repertoires from just over 650 donors and added high-resolution HLA genotyping. All discovery cohort repertoires had been generated on a single sequencing platform. Among around 400 genotyped donors of the cohort, an average of approximately 250,000 unique TCR beta nucleotide sequences were sequenced per donor, around 18% of them non-productive. In an earlier analysis of roughly 580 of the donors, high-throughput TCR beta sequencing was used to judge whether each TCR beta V gene segment behaved as functional or pseudogenic. High-throughput TCR immunosequencing, statistical association of individual TCRs with disease status, and machine learning were combined to predict cytomegalovirus infection status. Five DR-DQ haplotypes were treated as single units for association and clustering because of strong linkage in the cohort. The number of donors typed differed by locus, with about 629-630 for A, B, C, DRB1 and DQB1, around 560 for DQA1, over 600 for DPA1, and 450 to 480 for DPB1. The study aimed to test whether cataloging public T cell receptors could reveal signatures of past pathogen exposure. Among the 398 genotyped donors, under 90% belonged to the genetic ancestry cluster associated with self-reported Caucasian donors. In addition to the first cohort of approximately 670 subjects, a separate validation cohort of under 150 different subjects was used. The study used immunosequencing to profile the T cell repertoires of more than 650 subjects and linked those repertoires to cytomegalovirus serostatus. An early release covering over 500 HLA-typed donors comprised around 300 gigabases of sequencing data and tens of millions of unique TCR sequences. A later genetic analysis used genome-wide SNP genotypes for about 65% of the roughly 670 donors, treating that subset as a discovery cohort. Alongside the repertoire data, information on donor age, sex, ethnicity and CMV serostatus was compiled. Broad study findings and their caveats: In an earlier analysis of around 600 of the donors, most TCR beta V segments were observed in productive rearrangements about 90% or about 30% of the time, broadly matching IMGT annotations. Only TCR beta chains were sequenced in this cohort, and the absence of alpha or paired-chain data limited detectable features. Because some donors lacked HLA typing at each locus, the association tests relied only on the typed subset. Strong co-occurrence of HLA alleles, especially DR and DQ, made assigning TCR associations to individual alleles difficult. A few of the identified cytomegalovirus-associated TCR beta chains were confirmed in vitro to be specific for cytomegalovirus antigens. Compared with equally common non-associated chains, HLA-associated TCR beta chains in a later analysis were more clonally expanded and had lower generation probabilities. A further reported finding was that TCR beta sequences accurately predicted the HLA-A and HLA-B alleles for most subjects in the first cohort. A later analysis associated 16,951 TCR beta sequences with specific HLA alleles at a false discovery rate of 0.05. According to a later analysis, parvovirus B19, influenza, CMV and Epstein-Barr virus appeared linked to several top co-occurrence clusters. The classifier was reported to diagnose cytomegalovirus status with high specificity and sensitivity in both the original and validation cohorts. A cluster of highly shared sequence variants was judged likely to be a technical artifact of the sequencing pipeline. In a later analysis, TCR association rates were found to vary across HLA loci, with the most associated TCRs seen for DRB1 alleles and the fewest for HLA-C alleles. The only immune exposure information available for the cohort was CMV serostatus. According to the authors, the approach could potentially be generalized to other disease states and immunological phenotypes. Roughly uniform sequencing depth across donors was assumed in presence/absence analyses, although this assumption may not hold. While some public TCRs were present in many individuals, most TCR sequences turned up only very rarely across donors. An association between a missense DCLRE1C variant and V-gene and J-gene trimming of TCR beta chains was found in a later genetic analysis and replicated in an independent cohort. The study listed 164 TCR beta chains as associated with cytomegalovirus. A later analysis found that most CMV-associated TCR beta chains appeared HLA-restricted, with HLA associations seemingly driven largely by CMV exposure. Correlated functional status among segregating V segments might reflect linkage disequilibrium, but an unknown experimental factor could not be ruled out. Compared with the approximately 670-donor mean, donors in an Asian-associated ancestry cluster had fewer N-insertions in productive TCRs, according to a later genetic analysis. Some IMGT-functional V segments, including TRBV6-2 and TRBV6-3, could not be distinguished by the 87-base-pair reads and were therefore excluded. Because counts were too low, seventeen rarely observed V segments, including chromosome 9 orphons, were excluded from the earlier analysis of under 650 of the donors.

Libraries were prepared through the immunoSEQ multiplex PCR assay. A mixture of 60 forward primers for TCR Vbeta segments and 13 reverse primers for TCR Jbeta segments was used in the multiplex PCR. Amplification of the CDR3 region of rearranged TCR beta genes was performed with a multiplex PCR assay on genomic DNA. Amplified TCR beta libraries were sequenced as 87-base-pair reads on the Illumina HiSeq System. On the authors' methods: A later analysis tallied around 80 million unique TCR beta chains across the 600 to 700 repertoires, and approximately 9.9 million of those chains were shared by two or more donors. Raw reads were error-corrected and collapsed into unique sequences by a nearest-neighbor algorithm in which closely related sequences were merged to remove PCR and sequencing errors. CDR3 sequences were aligned to IMGT reference sequences to assign V, D and J gene segments. For a sequence to be retained, a match of at least six nucleotides to both a V gene segment and a J gene segment was required. A rearrangement counted as productive if the CDR3 had no stop codons and remained in frame with V and J, and every other rearrangement counted as non-productive. CDR3 was defined by IMGT convention, running from the second conserved V-encoded cysteine to the conserved J-encoded phenylalanine. The earlier analysis of more than 450 of the donors excluded sequences that lacked an unambiguous match to a single V gene segment. An earlier analysis of 450 to 650 of the donors called V segments functional above 56.7% productive rearrangements and segregating when the between-donor standard deviation exceeded 5%. To diagnose cytomegalovirus status from the catalog of TCR beta chain sequences, a statistical classification framework was built. In a later analysis, TCR nucleotide sequences were compared against IMGT/GENE-DB human TR gene sequences so that V and J genes could be assigned. Using the TCRdist pipeline, a later analysis assigned CDR3 sequences along with most-parsimonious VDJ recombination scenarios. In a later analysis, each TCR beta chain was defined by its CDR3 amino acid sequence together with its V-gene family, and reads lacking a unique V-gene family were excluded. To address suspected cross-contamination and a sequencing artifact, a later analysis removed 550 to 750 highly shared, low-generation-probability nucleotide sequences. A later analysis calculated a clonal expansion index for each public chain from normalized within-repertoire ranks of inferred template counts. In a later analysis, generation probabilities were computed with a VDJ recombination model fitted to out-of-frame rearrangements, and the resulting probabilities were checked against IGoR. In a later analysis, hypergeometric tests were used to score TCR-TCR, TCR-HLA and TCR-CMV co-occurrence, with a repertoire-size bias correction applied to TCR pairs. In a later analysis, false discovery rates were estimated by permuting HLA or CMV assignments 20 times. In a later analysis, co-occurring TCRs were grouped with DBSCAN, and TCRdist sequence similarity was added when clustering was performed within HLA-allele-positive subsets. Repertoires with fewer than 30,000 or more than 120,000 public chains, plus five repertoires with anomalous nucleotide sharing, were excluded from co-occurrence clustering. Sourced from immuneACCESS, this table was stored by TCRdb with only in-frame sequences that have V and J called. A share of the clones is absent; for the studies checked, an unresolved V gene accounts for under half, and the remainder has no known explanation. Clonal size and the V and J genes are those of that table, whereas D and trimming came from the DNA. This sample holds roughly 68,000 clones; around 72% were observed only once. Around 7.4% of the sample belongs to the ten largest clones.

According to the germline V gene (reference sequence), CDR1 reads GTSNPN and CDR2 reads SVGIG. The CDR3 runs 12 residues from the cysteine to the phenylalanine. Left in the record is the CDR3 DNA by itself, 36 bases read in frame from the first base. V and J lose 3 bases and 1 base, and a span of 4 bases separates them. The cohort was made up of approximately 700 healthy bone marrow donors. Cohort members were all nominally healthy when sampled, although unrecorded immune exposures were likely present. The donor was CMV seropositive and was included in the group of about 290 seropositive cohort members. Each donor provided a peripheral blood sample, and peripheral blood mononuclear cells were used for TCR beta sequencing. Genomic DNA extraction from the blood cell samples was performed with the Qiagen DNeasy Blood Extraction Kit.

The sequencing sample was made of PBMCs. The source of this sequence is a woman aged 25-40 years in good health and CMV-seropositive. This chain is built from TRBV30 and TRBJ1-3, with no confidently assigned D gene. The CDR3: CAWRASGNTIYF. The nucleotides read TGTGCCTGGAGAGCGTCTGGAAACACCATATATTTT.